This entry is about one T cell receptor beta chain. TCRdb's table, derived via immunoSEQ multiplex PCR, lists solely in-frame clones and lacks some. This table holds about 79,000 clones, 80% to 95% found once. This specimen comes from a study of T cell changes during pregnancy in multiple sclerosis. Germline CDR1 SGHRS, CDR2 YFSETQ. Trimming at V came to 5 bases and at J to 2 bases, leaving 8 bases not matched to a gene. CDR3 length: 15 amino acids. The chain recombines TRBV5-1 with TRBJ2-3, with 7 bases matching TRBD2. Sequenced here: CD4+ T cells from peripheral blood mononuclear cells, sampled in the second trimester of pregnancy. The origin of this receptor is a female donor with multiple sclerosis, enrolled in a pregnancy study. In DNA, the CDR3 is TGCGCCAGCAGTTTTCAAGCGGGACCCACAGATACGCAGTATTTT. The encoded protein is CASSFQAGPTDTQYF.